This T cell receptor (beta chain) is from a study of blood T cell repertoires in COVID-19. The wider study: Sites across the United States, Italy and Spain contributed samples from acute and convalescent COVID-19. Nucleic acid was either cDNA or gDNA, and it came from T cells, B-cell-depleted T cells, or PBMCs.

This clone was recorded only once. Per the study methods: Estimation of nucleated cell counts relied on the amplification of reference gene primers. Assay used: immunoSEQ multiplex PCR; TCRdb lists only in-frame clones, some missing. The V and J calls and the clone size are those of that table, but D and trimming were determined from the DNA. The sample consists of some 400,000 clones, over 65% of them appearing once. Germline V CDR1 and CDR2: GTSNPN, SVGIG (reference sequence). CDR3 size: 14 residues. V was pared by 3 bases and J by 4 bases, with 15 bases between. The chain combines TRBV30 with TRBJ2-5; D might be TRBD2 (6 bases). The sequence was collected from a human donor with acute or convalescent COVID-19. The donor label of this sample is uncertain. The specimen sequenced was peripheral blood. DNA of the CDR3: TGTGCCTGGAGAATCGGACCCGGGAGAGAGACCCAGTACTTC. Translation gives CAWRIGPGRETQYF.